This record looks at one TCR gamma chain sequence and its context. This clone was recorded only once. Its antigen is not yet known. No quality values exist for individual bases; no much larger clone is one base distant. One read alone lends weak support. The protocol used for the library was multiplex PCR. The sample was run on an Ion Torrent PGM. The LymphoTrack kit, which has primers carrying Illumina adapters, was used to amplify TRG repertoires from around 200 ng of biopsy DNA. After purification with AMPure XP beads and quantification on a 2100 Bioanalyzer, the TRG amplicons were pooled in equimolar amounts. TRG libraries were sequenced on an Ion PGM instrument. Per the source publication's procedure: Using FastX, any read was removed if more than 10% of its nucleotides had quality scores below the third quartile calculated per patient. Alignment of reads was performed with IMGT/HighV-QUEST so that V, D and J genes were assigned, CDR3 regions were identified and functionality was assessed. After the sequences were translated into amino acids, every sequence predicted to be non-functional was thrown out. CDR3s were split into kmers, with and without positional annotation; kmer frequencies underwent PCA, and samples were clustered using all 1023 combinations of PCs 1-10. Leave-one-out cross-validation was used to validate the classification, with parameters re-optimised on the remaining samples in each round. Shannon diversity was calculated using the vegan R package from repeated random subsamples equal to the lowest read count. For TCRdb, the public reads were processed anew by CATT, and duplicate DNA sequences were folded into one row. The V and J calls reflect TCRdb's pipeline rather than the authors' work. A total of hundreds of gamma-chain clones appear in this sample, 35% to 60% of them only once. Together, the top ten hold 25% of the sample.

The data were obtained in a study of intestinal T cells in coeliac disease (dated by TCRdb to 2018 to 2020). For the study in its entirety: Coeliac patients were found to be much younger than controls, with mean ages of around 15 versus 51 years recorded in the TRG cohort. Duodenal biopsies from around 36 coeliac disease patients and approximately 21 non-coeliac controls were included in a second, larger TCR-gamma (TRG) cohort. The TCR-delta (TRD) cohort included duodenal biopsies from approximately 11 coeliac disease patients and approximately 11 non-coeliac controls.

For each case, genomic DNA was extracted from ten 5-um FFPE scrolls with the QIAamp DNA FFPE tissue kit. To test whether coeliac disease can be classified from the TCR repertoire, the study used fully anonymised formalin-fixed paraffin-embedded duodenal biopsies that were not needed for diagnosis. Measured from the cysteine to the phenylalanine, the CDR3 is 15 residues long. Just the 45-base CDR3 DNA is kept, in frame starting at base 1. Germline trimming: 8 bases from V, 5 bases from J; junction bases outside gene matches: 12. The paper as a whole reports these results and caveats: Coeliac and control groups differed significantly in age, although an age-split analysis did not yield significant classification. Of 54 biopsies, around 51 (about 94%) were correctly classified by TRG clustering, and a leave-one-out accuracy of around 90% was reported. It was not possible to tell repeated CDR3 amino acid sequences apart from PCR duplicates. All 20 or so biopsies in training were correctly classified by TRD kmer-based clustering, and a leave-one-out accuracy of approximately 89% was reported. FFPE-derived DNA was found to be relatively degraded, and loss of a proportion of TCR sequences in each sample was likely caused by this degradation.

This clonotype was obtained from a human donor with celiac disease. The sequence joins TRGV10 to TRGJP1. TRGV10 is given ORF status, its function remaining uncertain. Material for sequencing was a duodenal biopsy. The DNA sequence is given as TGTGCTGCGTGGGGATTGGGGTTGACTGGTTGGTTCAAGATATTT. It encodes CAAWGLGLTGWFKIF.